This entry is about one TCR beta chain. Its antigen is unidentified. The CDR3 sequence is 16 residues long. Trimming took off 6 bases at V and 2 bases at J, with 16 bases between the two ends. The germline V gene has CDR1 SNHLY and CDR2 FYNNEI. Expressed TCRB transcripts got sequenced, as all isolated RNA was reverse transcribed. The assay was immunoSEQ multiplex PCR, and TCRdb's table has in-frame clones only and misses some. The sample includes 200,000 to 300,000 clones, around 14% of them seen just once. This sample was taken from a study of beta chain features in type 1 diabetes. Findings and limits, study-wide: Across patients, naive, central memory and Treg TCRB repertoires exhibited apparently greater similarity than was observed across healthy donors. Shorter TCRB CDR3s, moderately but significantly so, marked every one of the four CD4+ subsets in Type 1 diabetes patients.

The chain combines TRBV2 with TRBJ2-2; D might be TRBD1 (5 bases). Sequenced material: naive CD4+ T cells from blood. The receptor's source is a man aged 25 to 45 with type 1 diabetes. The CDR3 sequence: CASSPRTLKNTGELFF. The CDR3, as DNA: TGTGCCAGCAGCCCCAGGACACTGAAAAACACCGGGGAGCTGTTTTTT.